This TCR beta chain was documented in a study of blood T cells in healthy people across ages. Deletions cut 7 bases from V and 0 bases from J, with 7 bases between. Germline CDR1 and CDR2: MNHEY and SVGAGI. The CDR3 extends over 13 amino acids. Sample-barcoded 5' priming and a J-beta primer mix drove a second PCR of roughly 7 to 11 cycles. Each CDR3 protein is one row after TCRdb ran MiXCR on the 5' RACE reads. The sample lists 1,500,000 or so distinct CDR3 sequences; 35% to 45% were seen once. At least ten counts were recorded for this clonotype. This chain uses TRBV6-5 with TRBJ2-1; no definite D call. The receptor's source is a woman between 18 and 29 years old in good health. Sequences were obtained from blood. The CDR3 DNA reads as TGTGCCAGCACGGGCCTCTCCTACAATGAGCAGTTCTTC. The encoded protein is CASTGLSYNEQFF.